Below, 7 T cell receptor beta chains from the same sample are listed, as sequenced in a study of blood T cell repertoires in COVID-19. Libraries were prepared by immunoSEQ multiplex PCR; TCRdb keeps only in-frame clonotypes and omits some of them. The sample holds about 320,000 clones, around four fifths seen once. Sample: peripheral blood. These receptors were obtained from a woman between 50 and 59 years old with acute or convalescent COVID-19.

V gene TRBV7-8 combines with J gene TRBJ1-2, with D possibly being TRBD1 (5 bases). The germline gives CDR1 SGHVS, CDR2 FQNEAQ. V lost 5 bases, J lost 4 bases, and 11 bases lay in between. This CDR3 is 13 amino acids long. CDR3 coding DNA: TGTGCCAGCAGCCCCCGACAGCTCTATGGCTACACCTTC. This encodes CASSPRQLYGYTF.

Details on this clone: The same CDR3 is also encoded by other DNA sequences in this sample. The chain couples TRBV6-5 to TRBJ2-5; TRBD2 matches 9 bases. CDR3 length: 11 amino acids. Per the germline V gene, CDR1 is MNHEY and CDR2 is SVGAGI. CDR3 coding DNA: TGTGCTAGCGGGAGAGGAGAGACCCAGTACTTC. Its protein product is CASGRGETQYF.

This chain links TRBV4-2 with TRBJ1-2; tentative D call: TRBD1 (5 bases). Trimming shortened V by 0 bases and J by 12 bases, and 23 bases separated the two germline ends. This CDR3 is built from 16 residues. CDR1 is LGHNA and CDR2 is YNFKEQ in the germline V gene. CDR3 loop: CASSQESGAGQAENTF. CDR3 coding DNA: TGTGCCAGCAGCCAAGAAAGCGGGGCGGGTCAGGCCGAGAACACCTTC.

The V gene is TRBV5-1, the J gene TRBJ2-2; 12 bases map to TRBD2. This CDR3 region has 16 residues. J gave up 5 bases and V 0 bases, and 2 bases lay outside the gene matches. Germline CDR1 and CDR2: SGHRS and YFSETQ. CDR3 coding DNA: TGCGCCAGCAGCTTGGCCGGACTAGCGGGGACCGGGGAGCTGTTTTTT. This gives the protein CASSLAGLAGTGELFF.

V and J are TRBV4-3 and TRBJ2-7; no firm D call. Germline loops: CDR1 LGHNA, CDR2 YSLEER. CDR3 length equals 14 residues. Trimming took 3 bases from V and 2 from J, leaving 11 bases between them. The CDR3 DNA is TGCGCCAGCAGCCAGCACGGTGGGCCCTACGAGCAGTACTTC. It is translated as CASSQHGGPYEQYF.

The V and J genes are TRBV5-4 and TRBJ1-2; 8 nucleotides line up with TRBD1. This CDR3 is 14 amino acids long. Trimming at V came to 3 bases and at J to 8 bases, leaving 9 bases not matched to a gene. Germline CDR1 is SGHNT and CDR2 is YYREEE (reference sequence). The chain's CDR3 is CASSYGQGDDGYTF. The CDR3, as DNA: TGTGCCAGCAGCTATGGACAGGGCGACGACGGCTACACCTTC.

The V call is TRBV3-1 (or the pseudogene TRBV3-2), the J call TRBJ2-7, with TRBD1 matching over 9 bases. J was trimmed by 6 bases and V by 4 bases; bases with no gene match: 4. Germline V gene sequence: CDR1 LGHDT, CDR2 YNNKEL (reference sequence). CDR3 length: 13 amino acids. The CDR3 spells CASSRDRETEQYF. In DNA, the CDR3 is TGTGCCAGCAGCCGGGACAGGGAAACCGAGCAGTACTTC.